These 14 T cell receptor beta chains were all obtained from the same sample, sequenced in a study of T cells in Graves' hyperthyroidism and ophthalmopathy. It was RNA transcripts that yielded the amplified TCR beta CDR3 regions. An initial round of RT-PCR targeting the TCR CDR3 relied on the HTBI primer set. A single record per CDR3 protein comes from TCRdb applying MiXCR to the multiplex PCR reads. This table has a few hundred thousand distinct CDR3 sequences, 15% to 19% appearing once. Material for sequencing was blood. The origin of the receptors is a young woman with Graves' hyperthyroidism.

There are many counts of this clonotype. The chain recombines TRBV6-1 with TRBJ2-3, with TRBD2 matching 10 bases. The CDR3 extends over 15 amino acids. The germline CDR1 and CDR2 sequences are MNHNS and SASEGT. Germline trimming cut 5 bases from V and 5 bases from J; bases unmatched to any gene: 7. CDR3 residues: CASSLAGVEGDTQYF. The CDR3 coding sequence is TGTGCCAGCAGTCTAGCGGGAGTGGAAGGAGATACGCAGTATTTT.

This chain uses TRBV7-2 with TRBJ2-1; 8 bases are shared with TRBD2. This CDR3 is built from 14 residues. With 1 base clipped from V and 9 bases from J, the junction kept 5 bases outside the gene matches. The germline V gene has CDR1 SGHTA and CDR2 FQGNSA. The CDR3 sequence: CASSLDQTSGEQFF. The CDR3 DNA reads as TGTGCCAGCAGCTTAGACCAAACTAGCGGTGAGCAGTTCTTC.

This clonotype was recorded a few times. At one boundary the junction diverges from the germline segment, which might be a read error. For the CDR3, the DNA is TGCGCCAGCAGCGAGAGCTACGGGCAGTACTTC. As protein: CASSESYGQYF. The chain couples TRBV5-1 to TRBJ2-7; D not resolved. Germline V gene data show CDR1 as SGHRS and CDR2 as YFSETQ. The CDR3 is made up of 11 amino acids.

Concerning this clonotype itself: A much more abundant neighbour one base away suggests this may be a read error. This sequence joins TRBV27 and TRBJ2-2; tentative D call: TRBD2 (6 bases). This CDR3 region has 21 residues. Germline V gene lookup returns CDR1 MNHEY and CDR2 SMNVEV (reference sequence). Trimming removed 11 bases at V and 3 bases at J, with 37 bases between. The CDR3 nucleotides read TGTGCCGGCACCCCCAAAGGGAGCGGGCTTCGAATACGTGACGACACCGGGGAGCTGTTTTTT. Translated, it gives CAGTPKGSGLRIRDDTGELFF.

This sequence joins TRBV9 and TRBJ1-4; TRBD1 agrees at 12 bases. V lost 3 bases to trimming and J lost 8 bases; unmatched junction nucleotides: 11. This CDR3 has 17 residues. Germline loops: CDR1 SGDLS, CDR2 YYNGEE. The CDR3 DNA sequence: TGTGCCAGCAGCGCCGGGACAGGGGGCTTTCAGGAAGAAAAACTGTTTTTT. Encoded protein: CASSAGTGGFQEEKLFF.

This clonotype was counted many times. The rearrangement links TRBV27 to TRBJ1-2; 9 bases align to TRBD1. The CDR3 contains 15 residues. Germline CDR1 is MNHEY and CDR2 is SMNVEV (reference sequence). J lost 5 bases, V lost 5 bases, and 9 bases had no gene match. The CDR3 DNA is TGTGCCAGCAGTGTCGCCGGGACAGGGATGTATGGCTACACCTTC. This sequence encodes CASSVAGTGMYGYTF.

This rearrangement joins TRBV19 to TRBJ1-5; no definite D call. The CDR3 runs 15 residues. Germline loops: CDR1 LNHDA, CDR2 SQIVND (reference sequence). Trimming took 4 bases from V and 6 from J, leaving 16 bases between them. The CDR3: CASSTASSRSQPQHF. Here the CDR3 DNA reads TGTGCCAGTAGTACAGCCTCCTCCCGGAGTCAGCCCCAGCATTTT. The full variable domain, completed using reference TRBV19 and TRBJ1-5, is DGGITQSPKYLFRKEGQNVTLSCEQNLNHDAMYWYRQDPGQGLRLIYYSQIVNDFQKGDIAEGYSVSREKKESFPLTVTSAQKNPTAFYLCASSTASSRSQPQHFGDGTRLSIL.

This clonotype was counted at least ten times. The CDR3 region is CASSLVTGDGYTF. The CDR3 nucleotides read TGTGCCAGCAGTTTGGTTACAGGGGATGGCTACACCTTC. The chain has TRBV28 and TRBJ1-2; 7 bases line up with TRBD1. This CDR3 region has 13 residues. Germline CDR1 reads MDHEN; CDR2 reads SYDVKM. J gave up 6 bases and V 3 bases, and 4 bases lay outside the gene matches.

This clonotype was detected many times. The V and J genes are TRBV27 and TRBJ2-5, with D possibly matching TRBD1 (6 bases). V gave up 4 bases and J gave up 5 bases, with 17 bases separating them. The V gene's germline CDR1 is MNHEY and CDR2 SMNVEV (reference sequence). There are 15 residues in the CDR3. The CDR3 loop is CASSSYRVGGETQYF. The CDR3 coding sequence is TGTGCCAGCAGTTCCTACAGGGTTGGTGGCGAGACCCAGTACTTC.

This clonotype appeared a few times. Being one base from a much bigger clone, this may be a read error. V gene TRBV7-9 combines with J gene TRBJ2-1; D might be TRBD2 (7 bases). V lost 5 bases, J lost 10 bases, and 21 bases lay in between. The CDR3 sequence is 15 residues long. Germline CDR1 is SEHNR and CDR2 is FQNEAQ (reference sequence). In DNA form, the CDR3 reads TGTGCCAGCAGCGTACCGCCGGGGGGACACTACGAGCAGTTCTTC. Translating it yields CASSVPPGGHYEQFF.

This clonotype was seen many times. The chain employs TRBV28 and TRBJ2-3; 8 bases are a match to TRBD1. The ends lost 6 bases at V and 4 bases at J; junction bases unmatched: 9. The CDR3 totals 15 residues. Germline V gene lookup returns CDR1 MDHEN and CDR2 SYDVKM. Here the CDR3 DNA reads TGTGCCAGCAGACCTACAGGGGGTGAGGCAGATACGCAGTATTTT. Translation: CASRPTGGEADTQYF.

This clonotype has ten or more counts. The V gene is TRBV7-2, the J gene TRBJ2-7, with D possibly TRBD2 on 5 matching bases. Deletions cut 1 base from V and 5 bases from J, with 15 bases between. In germline, CDR1 is SGHTA, CDR2 FQGNSA. The CDR3 is 15 amino acids. For the CDR3, the DNA is TGTGCCAGCAGCTTAGTGCAAGCGGAGACTCACGAGCAGTACTTC. This codes for CASSLVQAETHEQYF.

In this sample, this clonotype turned up many times. V is TRBV5-4 and J is TRBJ2-5, with TRBD2 matching over 7 bases. V was clipped by 0 bases and J by 2 bases; unmatched bases: 4. CDR1 is SGHNT and CDR2 is YYREEE in the germline V gene (reference sequence). There are 15 residues in the CDR3. The CDR3 reads CASSLGLGGQETQYF. The CDR3 bases are TGTGCCAGCAGCTTGGGCCTGGGGGGGCAAGAGACCCAGTACTTC.

V usage is TRBV27 and J usage is TRBJ2-6, with 9 bases fitting TRBD1. The V and J ends lost 9 bases and 2 bases, in that order; junction bases with no gene match: 8. Germline CDR1 MNHEY, CDR2 SMNVEV (reference sequence). There are 16 residues in the CDR3. The CDR3 here is CASSRDRVTGANVLTF. The CDR3, as DNA: TGTGCCAGTAGCCGGGACAGGGTTACTGGGGCCAACGTCCTGACTTTC.